Below, 17 T cell receptor beta chains from the same sample are listed, as sequenced in a study of CD8+CD57+ T cells in acquired aplastic anemia. Template material for TCR beta VDJ and CDR3 profiling consisted of genomic DNA. MiXCR, run by TCRdb on the reads, gives a single entry per CDR3 protein. The repertoire holds about 200,000 distinct CDR3 sequences, with around three fifths as singletons. In patients chosen for sequencing, flow cytometry had shown CD8+CD57+ cell expansion. The sample comprised sorted CD4+, CD8+, or CD8+CD57+ T cells (not recorded which) from PBMCs. These receptor sequences come from a human donor with aplastic anemia.

This clonotype occurred many times. The chain combines TRBV12-3 or TRBV12-4 with TRBJ2-1; D might be TRBD1 (5 bases). The V end lost 2 bases, the J end lost 5 bases, and 19 bases lay between the germline ends. The CDR3 has 17 amino acids. In DNA form, the CDR3 reads TGTGCCAGCAGTTTATATTATATCGGGCAGGGAAACAATGAGCAGTTCTTC. Its translation: CASSLYYIGQGNNEQFF.

The chain carries TRBV2 and TRBJ2-7; D uncertain. The germline gives CDR1 SNHLY, CDR2 FYNNEI. The CDR3 extends over 10 amino acids. With 5 bases removed from V and 6 bases from J, the gap between germline ends came to 5 bases. CDR3 region: CASSPGEQYF. The CDR3 DNA sequence: TGTGCCAGCAGTCCTGGCGAGCAGTACTTC.

This clonotype was seen once. The chain uses TRBV10-3 and TRBJ1-2; D uncertain. The CDR3 covers 17 residues. Germline CDR1 and CDR2: ENHRY and SYGVKD. V was clipped by 2 bases and J by 8 bases, with 24 bases between them. This chain's CDR3 is CAISEPAGIGKYRGYTF. The CDR3, as DNA: TGTGCCATCAGTGAGCCCGCTGGCATAGGGAAATATCGAGGCTACACCTTC.

The rearrangement joins TRBV7-9 to TRBJ1-1, with D maybe TRBD1 (6 bases). Trimming removed 3 bases at V and 3 bases at J, with 23 bases between. The germline CDR1 and CDR2 sequences are SEHNR and FQNEAQ (reference sequence). CDR3 length equals 18 residues. The CDR3: CASSLEAGASFWDTEAFF. CDR3 coding DNA: TGTGCCAGCAGCTTGGAGGCGGGGGCTTCCTTTTGGGACACTGAAGCTTTCTTT. Full variable domain (outside the CDR3, taken from reference TRBV7-9 and TRBJ1-1): DTGVSQNPRHKITKRGQNVTFRCDPISEHNRLYWYRQTLGQGPEFLTYFQNEAQLEKSRLLSDRFSAERPKGSFSTLEIQRTEQGDSAMYLCASSLEAGASFWDTEAFFGQGTRLTVV.

This clonotype turned up a few times. This chain links TRBV7-6 with TRBJ2-3; the D is unclear. This CDR3 is 14 amino acids long. Germline V gene data show CDR1 as SGHVS and CDR2 as FNYEAQ. V lost 3 bases and J lost 0, with 7 bases in between. Here the CDR3 reads CASSFRPSTDTQYF. Written as DNA, the CDR3 is TGTGCCAGCAGCTTTCGCCCCAGCACAGATACGCAGTATTTT. The full variable domain, its missing parts supplied by reference TRBV7-6 and TRBJ2-3, is GAGVSQSPRYKVTKRGQDVALRCDPISGHVSLYWYRQALGQGPEFLTYFNYEAQQDKSGLPNDRFSAERPEGSISTLTIQRTEQRDSAMYRCASSFRPSTDTQYFGPGTRLTVL.

The chain employs TRBV30 and TRBJ2-7; D call uncertain. The CDR3 has 13 residues. The germline V and J ends were trimmed by 2 bases and 2 bases, with 10 bases remaining between them. Germline loops: CDR1 GTSNPN, CDR2 SVGIG (reference sequence). This chain's CDR3 is CAWSTGRPYEQYF. The CDR3 DNA sequence: TGTGCCTGGAGTACTGGCAGACCCTACGAGCAGTACTTC.

The CDR3: CSARAGAGLSTDTQYF. In nucleotides, the CDR3 is TGCAGTGCTAGAGCGGGAGCGGGGCTAAGCACAGATACGCAGTATTTT. The chain is built from TRBV20-1 and TRBJ2-3, with 7 bases that match TRBD2. The CDR3 length is 16 residues. V lost 1 base and J lost 0; bases outside the gene matches: 7. From germline, CDR1 is DFQATT and CDR2 SNEGSKA (reference sequence).

The V and J genes are TRBV10-3 and TRBJ2-1; D remains ambiguous. Per the germline V gene, CDR1 is ENHRY and CDR2 is SYGVKD. Trimming shortened V by 0 bases and J by 8 bases, and 8 bases separated the two germline ends. This CDR3 contains 13 residues. The CDR3 DNA is TGTGCCATCAGTGAGTCTCGGTGGGATGAGCAGTTCTTC. It codes for CAISESRWDEQFF.

The chain has TRBV7-6 and TRBJ1-2; 7 nucleotides line up with TRBD1. J lost 4 bases, V lost 3 bases, and 8 bases had no gene match. Germline loops: CDR1 SGHVS, CDR2 FNYEAQ. CDR3 length: 15 residues. In DNA form, the CDR3 reads TGTGCCAGCAGCTTGACTGATACAGGGGTCTATGGCTACACCTTC. Translation gives CASSLTDTGVYGYTF.

This clonotype counts as medium-sized. The chain links TRBV9 to TRBJ1-1; D ambiguous. The CDR3 contains 12 residues. V lost 7 bases and J 1 base, leaving 8 bases between the germline ends. CDR1 is SGDLS and CDR2 is YYNGEE in the germline V gene. CDR3 loop: CASGKSNTEAFF. For the CDR3, the DNA is TGTGCCAGCGGCAAGTCGAACACTGAAGCTTTCTTT.

This sequence joins TRBV5-1 and TRBJ1-1; 9 bases are shared with TRBD1. CDR3 length: 15 residues. J gave up 5 bases and V 1 base, and 6 bases lay outside the gene matches. The germline CDR1 and CDR2 sequences are SGHRS and YFSETQ. The DNA for the CDR3 is TGCGCCAGCAGCTTGCCCGGGACAGGGAGGACTGAAGCTTTCTTT. This codes for CASSLPGTGRTEAFF.

The CDR3 sequence: CASSRQGQGGGQPQHF. The CDR3 DNA reads as TGTGCCAGTAGCCGCCAAGGACAGGGGGGGGGTCAGCCCCAGCATTTT. This chain joins TRBV19 and TRBJ1-5; 10 bases match TRBD1. With 6 bases clipped from V and 6 bases from J, the junction kept 11 bases outside the gene matches. Germline CDR1 is LNHDA and CDR2 is SQIVND (reference sequence). The CDR3 has 16 amino acids.

The chain couples TRBV24-1 to TRBJ2-2; unclear D gene. CDR1 KGHDR and CDR2 SFDVKD come from the germline V gene. This CDR3 is built from 12 residues. V lost 5 bases to trimming and J lost 5 bases, with 5 bases between them. CDR3 sequence reads: CATSGRTGELFF. As DNA, the CDR3 is TGTGCCACCAGTGGGCGGACCGGGGAGCTGTTTTTT.

CDR3 amino acids: CASSQTGTHQPQHF. CDR3 DNA: TGTGCCAGCAGTCAGACAGGAACTCATCAGCCCCAGCATTTT. This chain joins TRBV25-1 and TRBJ1-5; D perhaps matches TRBD1 (6 bases). V was cut by 5 bases and J by 5 bases, with 13 bases left in between. Germline CDR1 reads MGHDK; CDR2 reads SYGVNS. This CDR3 has 14 amino acids.

This clonotype was seen ten or more times. This chain links TRBV7-2 with TRBJ1-3; D gene unclear. The CDR3 spans 12 residues. The ends were cut back, 4 bases at V and 7 bases at J, with 8 bases in the middle. The germline CDR1 and CDR2 sequences are SGHTA and FQGNSA. The CDR3 region is CASSSSPNTIYF. The CDR3 DNA sequence: TGTGCCAGCAGCTCCTCCCCCAACACCATATATTTT. Looking up the rest from reference TRBV7-2 and TRBJ1-3 gives the full variable domain: GAGVSQSPSNKVTEKGKDVELRCDPISGHTALYWYRQSLGQGLEFLIYFQGNSAPDKSGLPSDRFSAERTGGSVSTLTIQRTQQEDSAVYLCASSSSPNTIYFGEGSWLTVV.

The CDR3 nucleotides read TGTGCCACCGCCGGGCCGGGGACAGGTTACAATGAGCAGTTCTTC. Protein sequence: CATAGPGTGYNEQFF. The J gene is TRBJ2-1, the V gene TRBV24-1; TRBD1 agrees at 8 bases. V gave up 9 bases and J gave up 4 bases; unmatched junction bases: 10. The CDR3 covers 15 residues. Germline V lookup: CDR1 KGHDR, CDR2 SFDVKD.

The chain is built from TRBV7-3 and TRBJ2-5; D might be TRBD2 (5 bases). Trimming took off 0 bases at V and 5 bases at J, with 13 bases between the two ends. This CDR3 has 15 residues. Germline CDR1 is SGHTA and CDR2 is FQGTGA. Here the CDR3 DNA reads TGTGCCAGCAGCTTAACTCGGACTGAACAGGAGACCCAGTACTTC. This translates into CASSLTRTEQETQYF.